The next 12 T cell receptor beta chains were all read from a single sample in a study of T cells in Graves' hyperthyroidism and ophthalmopathy. Template material for amplifying TCR beta CDR3 regions consisted of RNA transcripts. HTBI primers were the set used in a first-round RT-PCR of the TCR CDR3. TCRdb independently ran MiXCR on the multiplex PCR reads; one entry per CDR3 protein. The profile shows hundreds of thousands of distinct CDR3 sequences, roughly 14% of them singletons. Sequenced sample: blood. These TCRs come from a woman aged 40 to 49 with Graves' ophthalmopathy.

This clonotype was seen ten or more times. The rearrangement joins TRBV19 to TRBJ2-5; D ambiguous. This CDR3 is built from 13 residues. Germline V lookup: CDR1 LNHDA, CDR2 SQIVND (reference sequence). Deletions cut 6 bases from V and 5 bases from J, with 13 bases between. CDR3 amino acids: CASSPSRFETQYF. DNA of the CDR3: TGTGCCAGTAGCCCGAGTAGGTTCGAGACCCAGTACTTC.

This clonotype occurred many times. The V gene is TRBV6-2 or TRBV6-3, the J gene TRBJ2-7, with 7 nucleotides matching TRBD2. Germline V lookup: CDR1 MNHEY, CDR2 SVGEGT. This CDR3 comprises 20 residues. The V segment lost 5 bases and the J segment 4 bases; nucleotides outside the gene matches: 26. CDR3 in amino acids: CASSTPGRREMKRSYYEQYF. For the CDR3, the DNA is TGTGCCAGCAGTACCCCCGGACGGCGGGAGATGAAACGAAGCTATTACGAGCAGTACTTC.

This clonotype has a count of ten or more. The J gene is TRBJ1-1, the V gene TRBV19, with D maybe TRBD1 (6 bases). CDR1 is LNHDA and CDR2 is SQIVND in the germline V gene (reference sequence). This CDR3 spans 13 amino acids. V was clipped by 7 bases and J by 1 base, with 10 bases between them. The CDR3 region is CASKGGRNTEAFF. DNA for the CDR3: TGTGCCAGTAAAGGGGGTCGGAACACTGAAGCTTTCTTT. Together with reference TRBV19 and TRBJ1-1, the CDR3 gives the full variable domain: DGGITQSPKYLFRKEGQNVTLSCEQNLNHDAMYWYRQDPGQGLRLIYYSQIVNDFQKGDIAEGYSVSREKKESFPLTVTSAQKNPTAFYLCASKGGRNTEAFFGQGTRLTVV.

This clonotype was seen ten or more times. DNA for the CDR3: TGTGCCAGCAGTCCGATCCCACTAAATACAGGGGATCAGCCCCAGCATTTT. This translates into CASSPIPLNTGDQPQHF. The chain is built from TRBV28 and TRBJ1-5; the match to TRBD1 covers 7 bases. CDR3 length: 17 amino acids. Unmatched junction bases numbered 15, after V lost 5 bases and J lost 5 bases. Germline CDR1 and CDR2: MDHEN and SYDVKM.

The V gene is TRBV28, the J gene TRBJ2-7, with 13 bases identical to TRBD2. Germline V gene data show CDR1 as MDHEN and CDR2 as SYDVKM. The CDR3 contains 18 residues. Unmatched junction bases numbered 11, after V lost 5 bases and J lost 1 base. In DNA form, the CDR3 reads TGTGCCAGCAGTCTTCCCCGACTAGCGGGAGGAGGGTCCTACGAGCAGTACTTC. Translated: CASSLPRLAGGGSYEQYF. Using reference TRBV28 and TRBJ2-7 for the parts outside the CDR3, the full variable domain is DVKVTQSSRYLVKRTGEKVFLECVQDMDHENMFWYRQDPGLGLRLIYFSYDVKMKEKGDIPEGYSVSREKKERFSLILESASTNQTSMYLCASSLPRLAGGGSYEQYFGPGTRLTVT.

The chain uses TRBV28 and TRBJ2-7; the match to TRBD1 covers 7 bases. With V trimmed by 10 bases and J by 3 bases, 9 bases remained unmatched. The CDR3 spans 13 residues. CDR1 and CDR2 (germline): MDHEN, SYDVKM. The CDR3 DNA sequence: TGTGCCATCCAACAGGGGATCCTCTACGAGCAGTACTTC. Protein sequence: CAIQQGILYEQYF. Looking up the rest from reference TRBV28 and TRBJ2-7 gives the full variable domain: DVKVTQSSRYLVKRTGEKVFLECVQDMDHENMFWYRQDPGLGLRLIYFSYDVKMKEKGDIPEGYSVSREKKERFSLILESASTNQTSMYLCAIQQGILYEQYFGPGTRLTVT.

This chain connects TRBV12-3 or TRBV12-4 to TRBJ1-1; D call uncertain. Trimming shortened V by 3 bases and J by 5 bases, and 13 bases separated the two germline ends. The CDR3 extends over 14 amino acids. CDR3 sequence: CASSFPPGGTEAFF. The CDR3, as DNA: TGTGCCAGCAGTTTCCCCCCCGGAGGGACTGAAGCTTTCTTT.

This clonotype was seen many times. The genes are TRBV24-1 and TRBJ2-5; 7 bases are shared with TRBD2. The CDR3 consists of 16 residues. Germline trimming cut 5 bases from V and 2 bases from J; bases unmatched to any gene: 10. Germline assignment: CDR1 KGHDR and CDR2 SFDVKD. This chain's CDR3 is CATSGPPGGGQETQYF. DNA of the CDR3: TGTGCCACCAGTGGCCCACCTGGGGGAGGGCAAGAGACCCAGTACTTC.

This clonotype has at least ten counts. The gene calls are TRBV28 and TRBJ1-1; tentatively, D is TRBD1 (5 bases). The germline V gene has CDR1 MDHEN and CDR2 SYDVKM. Trimming removed 1 base at V and 4 bases at J, with 7 bases between. The CDR3 extends over 13 amino acids. CDR3 protein: CASSLSGTTEAFF. Written as DNA, the CDR3 is TGTGCCAGCAGTTTATCGGGGACCACTGAAGCTTTCTTT. The complete variable domain, with remaining parts taken from reference TRBV28 and TRBJ1-1, reads DVKVTQSSRYLVKRTGEKVFLECVQDMDHENMFWYRQDPGLGLRLIYFSYDVKMKEKGDIPEGYSVSREKKERFSLILESASTNQTSMYLCASSLSGTTEAFFGQGTRLTVV.

This clonotype was detected many times. The V and J genes are TRBV20-1 and TRBJ1-5, with TRBD1 as a possible D gene (6 bases). Trimming shortened V by 6 bases and J by 1 base, and 19 bases separated the two germline ends. Per the germline V gene, CDR1 is DFQATT and CDR2 is SNEGSKA (reference sequence). The CDR3 is 16 amino acids. The CDR3 nucleotides are TGCAGTGCAAGTGGAGGGGGGGCGCGCAGCAATCAGCCCCAGCATTTT. It yields the protein CSASGGGARSNQPQHF.

This clonotype was recorded at least ten times. This chain links TRBV28 with TRBJ2-4; 7 nucleotides match TRBD1. The CDR3 is 15 residues long. V was clipped by 2 bases and J by 1 base; unmatched bases: 2. Per germline, CDR1 MDHEN and CDR2 SYDVKM. This CDR3 reads CASSLKTGAKNIQYF. The CDR3 nucleotides read TGTGCCAGCAGTTTAAAGACAGGGGCCAAAAACATTCAGTACTTC.

There are many counts of this clonotype. The chain carries TRBV24-1 and TRBJ2-5; D is possibly TRBD2 (5 bases). Between the trimmed V and J ends, which lost 3 bases and 1 base, there was a span of 17 bases. This CDR3 region has 17 residues. Germline V gene lookup returns CDR1 KGHDR and CDR2 SFDVKD. The CDR3 spells CATSDETRAETQETQYF. The DNA of the CDR3 is TGTGCCACCAGTGATGAAACACGAGCGGAGACCCAAGAGACCCAGTACTTC.